This is a list of T cell receptor beta chains from one sample in a study of early T cells in non-severe SARS-CoV-2 infection. Using its own MiXCR run on the 5' RACE reads, TCRdb lists one record per CDR3 protein. This table has roughly 50,000 distinct CDR3 sequences, around 7.7% appearing once. The sequenced sample was whole blood. Receptor source: an adult who was a healthcare worker with PCR-confirmed SARS-CoV-2 infection or an uninfected control (not recorded which). Each CDR3 is given without its conserved first and last residue.

CDR3 protein	J gene	V gene
ASSYGGTYEQY	TRBJ2-7	TRBV6-6
ASSLDGRNYNSPLH	TRBJ1-6	TRBV11-2
AWKELNYGYT	TRBJ1-2	TRBV30
ASSLVGENYGYT	TRBJ1-2	TRBV28
ASSVRAGGLRDTQY	TRBJ2-3	TRBV6-1
ASSTRVSYNEQF	TRBJ2-1	TRBV19
ASEGATDTQY	TRBJ2-3	TRBV9
ASIRGEVSTDTQY	TRBJ2-3	TRBV28
ASSVRAWNQPQH	TRBJ1-5	TRBV10-2
SARGQLNTEAF	TRBJ1-1	TRBV20-1
ASSLRDAIPNEQF	TRBJ2-1	TRBV7-9
ASSLVQGVYNEQF	TRBJ2-1	TRBV5-1
ASSLEDRGSQH	TRBJ1-5	TRBV7-2
ASSPDTGEPQH	TRBJ1-5	TRBV18
ASSGPEQF	TRBJ2-1	TRBV18
ASRGTGGLYEQY	TRBJ2-7	TRBV27
SADTGDEQF	TRBJ2-1	TRBV20-1
ASSLTAPYEQY	TRBJ2-7	TRBV28
ASSFRDRGRRDTEAF	TRBJ1-1	TRBV28
ASSLEKGFTDTQY	TRBJ2-3	TRBV7-2
SVGGDRVNQPQH	TRBJ1-5	TRBV29-1
ARRGGQGYEQY	TRBJ2-7	TRBV6-5
ATSERQGGNQPQH	TRBJ1-5	TRBV24-1
SASPTLYEQY	TRBJ2-7	TRBV20-1
ASSVGGISYEQY	TRBJ2-7	TRBV9
ASLGQGALGYT	TRBJ1-2	TRBV27
ASRGGGYSNQPQH	TRBJ1-5	TRBV10-2
ASSLEVAEAF	TRBJ1-1	TRBV11-2
ASSLSRLESPLH	TRBJ1-6	TRBV28
ASSLAGYNYGYT	TRBJ1-2	TRBV5-5
ASSPGLAGYNEQF	TRBJ2-1	TRBV5-5
SVEGNYGYT	TRBJ1-2	TRBV29-1
ASSSATDSSYNSPLH	TRBJ1-6	TRBV5-4
ASSLRQGRYEQY	TRBJ2-7	TRBV27
SARESRASRGFGDTQY	TRBJ2-3	TRBV20-1
SASGGAYNEQF	TRBJ2-1	TRBV20-1
ASSAETGGHSPLH	TRBJ1-6	TRBV10-1
ASNPTAESTNTGELF	TRBJ2-2	TRBV19
ASSLTGTGELF	TRBJ2-2	TRBV12-3/TRBV12-4
SVEPGAEAF	TRBJ1-1	TRBV29-1
AWRPAGYTEAF	TRBJ1-1	TRBV30
ASSQGQPNSPLH	TRBJ1-6	TRBV3-1
ASSPQALGYGYT	TRBJ1-2	TRBV14
SARWGSEAF	TRBJ1-1	TRBV20-1
ASSLGQGPYYEQY	TRBJ2-7	TRBV5-1
SARLARGGGTEAF	TRBJ1-1	TRBV20-1
ASRTTPGLAGGRTGELF	TRBJ2-2	TRBV28
ASSEGPSTEAF	TRBJ1-1	TRBV2
SAARGNEQF	TRBJ2-1	TRBV29-1
ASSVEGYAEAF	TRBJ1-1	TRBV19
ASRDQGAGLNTEAF	TRBJ1-1	TRBV6-5
ASSIGDIEQF	TRBJ2-1	TRBV19